The rows below give T cell receptor beta chains drawn from one sample of a study of patients and donors after allogeneic stem cell transplantation. TCRdb reanalysed the RT-PCR reads using MiXCR and keeps one entry per CDR3 protein. The sample lists more than 150,000 distinct CDR3 sequences, 40% to 45% occurring once. The sequencing input was blood, either unsorted or a sorted T cell fraction (not recorded which). The receptors derive from a human donor who was either an allogeneic HSCT recipient or a stem cell or donor lymphocyte infusion donor (not recorded which). It is not recorded whose cells these are; they may come from a transplant donor. CDR3s include the opening cysteine and the closing phenylalanine or tryptophan. Each record gives: V gene, J gene, D gene, clone size, CDR3 length, CDR3 protein, CDR3 DNA. A D gene is named only where the DNA matches it firmly. For some rows the clone size is stated as once, few or many, or as a class when expanded; others skip it.

V: TRBV30; J: TRBJ1-1; D: NA; size: NA; length: 12; CDR3: CAWKVEGSEAFF; DNA: TGTGCCTGGAAGGTCGAGGGCAGTGAAGCTTTCTTT
V: TRBV20-1; J: TRBJ1-1; D: NA; size: few; length: 14; CDR3: CSARDWGRNTEAFF; DNA: TGCAGTGCTAGAGATTGGGGCAGGAACACTGAAGCTTTCTTT
V: TRBV3-1; J: TRBJ2-1; D: NA; size: NA; length: 17; CDR3: CASSQELPGIKDNEQFF; DNA: TGTGCCAGCAGCCAAGAACTCCCAGGCATTAAGGACAATGAGCAGTTCTTC
V: TRBV6-5; J: TRBJ1-1; D: TRBD1; size: NA; length: 15; CDR3: CASTPDRVRRTEAFF; DNA: TGTGCCAGCACCCCGGACAGGGTTCGGAGGACTGAAGCTTTCTTT
V: TRBV12-3/TRBV12-4; J: TRBJ1-6; D: NA; size: NA; length: 11; CDR3: CASSQGSPLHF; DNA: TGTGCCAGCAGCCAGGGTTCACCCCTCCACTTT
V: TRBV5-1; J: TRBJ2-5; D: NA; size: few; length: 12; CDR3: CASRYFQETQYF; DNA: TGCGCCAGCAGGTACTTCCAAGAGACCCAGTACTTC
V: TRBV3-1; J: TRBJ2-1; D: NA; size: NA; length: 16; CDR3: CASRNTSGSRGNEQFF; DNA: TGTGCCAGCAGGAATACCTCGGGATCCAGGGGCAATGAGCAGTTCTTC
V: TRBV12-3/TRBV12-4; J: TRBJ1-1; D: TRBD1; size: few; length: 15; CDR3: CASSLQGQGGTEAFF; DNA: TGTGCCAGCAGTCTACAGGGACAGGGGGGCACTGAAGCTTTCTTT
V: TRBV29-1; J: TRBJ2-1; D: NA; size: few; length: 10; CDR3: CSVESAGALF; DNA: TGCAGCGTTGAATCGGCAGGAGCGCTCTTC
V: TRBV7-8; J: TRBJ1-1; D: TRBD1; size: NA; length: 15; CDR3: CASSLAGDRVSEAFF; DNA: TGTGCCAGCAGCTTAGCTGGGGACAGGGTGAGTGAAGCTTTCTTT
V: TRBV12-3/TRBV12-4; J: TRBJ1-5; D: NA; size: NA; length: 15; CDR3: CASSLPTEGVQPQHF; DNA: TGTGCCAGCAGTTTACCTACGGAGGGGGTTCAGCCCCAGCATTTT
V: TRBV5-1; J: TRBJ1-2; D: NA; size: few; length: 14; CDR3: CASSWTDSNYAYTF; DNA: TGCGCCAGCAGCTGGACCGACAGTAACTATGCCTACACCTTC
V: TRBV5-6; J: TRBJ1-3; D: NA; size: few; length: 15; CDR3: CASSSGWGSGNTIYF; DNA: TGTGCCAGCAGCTCCGGGTGGGGCTCTGGAAACACCATATATTTT
V: TRBV9; J: TRBJ2-5; D: TRBD2; size: NA; length: 17; CDR3: CASSLTGLAGRQETQYF; DNA: TGTGCCAGCAGCCTTACGGGACTAGCGGGGAGGCAAGAGACCCAGTACTTC
V: TRBV29-1; J: TRBJ2-2; D: TRBD2; size: NA; length: 17; CDR3: CSVGASGRTANTGELFF; DNA: TGCAGCGTTGGTGCTAGCGGGAGGACCGCGAACACCGGGGAGCTGTTTTTT
V: TRBV6-2/TRBV6-3; J: TRBJ1-5; D: NA; size: NA; length: 15; CDR3: CASSFDRTGNQPQHF; DNA: TGTGCCAGCAGCTTCGATCGAACAGGGAACCAGCCCCAGCATTTT
V: TRBV27; J: TRBJ2-1; D: TRBD2; size: few; length: 17; CDR3: CASSSVLAGSSYNEQFF; DNA: TGTGCCAGCAGTTCGGTTCTAGCGGGTAGCTCCTACAATGAGCAGTTCTTC
V: TRBV6-5; J: TRBJ1-1; D: NA; size: NA; length: 13; CDR3: CASSFAGVTEAFF; DNA: TGTGCCAGCAGTTTCGCAGGGGTCACTGAAGCTTTCTTT
V: TRBV12-3/TRBV12-4; J: TRBJ2-7; D: NA; size: NA; length: 13; CDR3: CASGGTVLGEQYF; DNA: TGTGCCAGCGGAGGGACAGTCCTCGGGGAGCAGTACTTC
V: TRBV12-3/TRBV12-4; J: TRBJ2-1; D: NA; size: NA; length: 14; CDR3: CASTPPGTRDEQFF; DNA: TGTGCCAGCACCCCCCCCGGGACCAGGGATGAGCAGTTCTTC
V: TRBV9; J: TRBJ2-5; D: NA; size: NA; length: 18; CDR3: CASSVGGVQSGPQETQYF; DNA: TGTGCCAGCAGCGTAGGGGGGGTTCAGAGCGGGCCTCAAGAGACCCAGTACTTC
V: TRBV7-2; J: TRBJ1-2; D: NA; size: NA; length: 13; CDR3: CASSFNRTYGYTF; DNA: TGTGCCAGCAGCTTCAACAGGACATATGGCTACACCTTC
V: TRBV14; J: TRBJ2-7; D: NA; size: few; length: 15; CDR3: CASSQNWGPFVEQYF; DNA: TGTGCCAGCAGCCAAAACTGGGGACCATTTGTGGAGCAGTACTTC
V: TRBV6-5; J: TRBJ2-6; D: TRBD1; size: NA; length: 18; CDR3: CASSYRGQGLAGANVLTF; DNA: TGTGCCAGCAGTTACCGTGGACAGGGGCTAGCTGGGGCCAACGTCCTGACTTTC
V: TRBV29-1; J: TRBJ2-7; D: NA; size: NA; length: 15; CDR3: CSVRGEPSSSYEQYF; DNA: TGCAGCGTTCGAGGGGAGCCCAGTAGCTCCTACGAGCAGTACTTC
V: TRBV27; J: TRBJ2-5; D: TRBD2; size: NA; length: 15; CDR3: CASSPLAEGMETQYF; DNA: TGTGCCAGCAGTCCCCTAGCGGAAGGCATGGAGACCCAGTACTTC
V: TRBV11-2; J: TRBJ2-1; D: NA; size: NA; length: 15; CDR3: CASSLDFGQVNEQFF; DNA: TGTGCCAGCAGCTTAGATTTCGGGCAGGTGAATGAGCAGTTCTTC
V: TRBV29-1; J: TRBJ2-1; D: TRBD2; size: NA; length: 13; CDR3: CSVAGTTQREQFF; DNA: TGCAGCGTAGCGGGGACTACCCAACGCGAGCAGTTCTTC
V: TRBV12-3/TRBV12-4; J: TRBJ2-1; D: NA; size: few; length: 16; CDR3: CASSIRVPSTGNEQFF; DNA: TGTGCCAGCAGTATCAGGGTCCCATCTACAGGGAATGAGCAGTTCTTC
V: TRBV20-1; J: TRBJ1-2; D: NA; size: NA; length: 13; CDR3: CSAGLGQAYGYTF; DNA: TGCAGTGCTGGCCTTGGGCAAGCCTATGGCTACACCTTC
V: TRBV29-1; J: TRBJ1-3; D: NA; size: NA; length: 16; CDR3: CSVEDSSWGTGNTIYF; DNA: TGCAGCGTTGAAGACTCGTCGTGGGGTACTGGAAACACCATATATTTT
V: TRBV11-3; J: TRBJ2-2; D: NA; size: NA; length: 14; CDR3: CASTGGTNTGELFF; DNA: TGTGCCAGCACGGGCGGAACGAACACCGGGGAGCTGTTTTTT
V: TRBV7-8; J: TRBJ1-5; D: NA; size: few; length: 14; CDR3: CASSLVEADQPQHF; DNA: TGTGCCAGCAGCTTAGTCGAGGCGGATCAGCCCCAGCATTTT
V: TRBV5-1; J: TRBJ2-3; D: TRBD2; size: NA; length: 16; CDR3: CASSLTGTSGTYTQYF; DNA: TGCGCCAGCAGCCTTACCGGGACTAGCGGGACCTATACGCAGTATTTT
V: TRBV28; J: TRBJ2-7; D: TRBD1; size: NA; length: 14; CDR3: CASSLPQGASEQYF; DNA: TGTGCCAGCAGTTTACCACAGGGGGCAAGCGAGCAGTACTTC
V: TRBV7-2; J: TRBJ1-3; D: NA; size: once; length: 16; CDR3: CASSLGGILSGNTIYF; DNA: TGTGCCAGCAGCTTAGGAGGGATACTCTCTGGAAACACCATATATTTT
V: TRBV9; J: TRBJ2-3; D: NA; size: few; length: 13; CDR3: CASSVGDTDTQYF; DNA: TGTGCCAGCAGCGTGGGAGACACAGATACGCAGTATTTT
V: TRBV6-6; J: TRBJ1-1; D: NA; size: NA; length: 12; CDR3: CASNVHNTEAFF; DNA: TGTGCCAGCAACGTACACAACACTGAAGCTTTCTTT
V: TRBV9; J: TRBJ2-1; D: TRBD2; size: NA; length: 18; CDR3: CASSVGSGGYNSYNEQFF; DNA: TGTGCCAGCAGCGTAGGTAGCGGGGGTTACAACTCCTACAATGAGCAGTTCTTC
V: TRBV7-9; J: TRBJ2-2; D: NA; size: NA; length: 15; CDR3: CASSFQGRGARELFF; DNA: TGTGCCAGCAGCTTTCAGGGTAGGGGCGCCCGGGAGCTGTTTTTT
V: TRBV10-3; J: TRBJ1-5; D: TRBD1; size: NA; length: 13; CDR3: CAATGQINQPQHF; DNA: TGTGCCGCAACGGGACAGATCAATCAGCCCCAGCATTTT
V: TRBV6-5; J: TRBJ2-2; D: TRBD1; size: NA; length: 15; CDR3: CASSYSTGITGELFF; DNA: TGTGCCAGCAGTTACTCGACAGGGATCACCGGGGAGCTGTTTTTT
V: TRBV9; J: TRBJ1-4; D: TRBD1; size: many; length: 15; CDR3: CASSVGTGVNEKLFF; DNA: TGTGCCAGCAGCGTAGGAACAGGGGTTAATGAAAAACTGTTTTTT
V: TRBV7-3; J: TRBJ2-1; D: NA; size: NA; length: 13; CDR3: CASSLIGVNEQFF; DNA: TGTGCCAGCAGCTTAATAGGAGTCAATGAGCAGTTCTTC
V: TRBV6-5; J: TRBJ1-5; D: NA; size: NA; length: 15; CDR3: CASSPRDLGIEPQHF; DNA: TGTGCCAGCAGTCCCCGGGACCTCGGGATTGAGCCCCAGCATTTT
V: TRBV9; J: TRBJ1-5; D: NA; size: few; length: 15; CDR3: CASSVGGKGNQPQHF; DNA: TGTGCCAGCAGCGTAGGAGGGAAGGGCAATCAGCCCCAGCATTTT
V: TRBV12-3/TRBV12-4; J: TRBJ2-3; D: NA; size: NA; length: 14; CDR3: CASSLAGVTDTQYF; DNA: TGTGCCAGCAGTTTAGCGGGGGTCACAGATACGCAGTATTTT
V: TRBV20-1; J: TRBJ2-1; D: TRBD2; size: few; length: 14; CDR3: CSPGLAGAYNEQFF; DNA: TGCAGTCCGGGACTAGCGGGAGCCTACAATGAGCAGTTCTTC
V: TRBV24-1; J: TRBJ1-5; D: NA; size: few; length: 15; CDR3: CATSDRSADHQPQHF; DNA: TGTGCCACCAGTGATCGGTCAGCCGACCATCAGCCCCAGCATTTT
V: TRBV6-5; J: TRBJ1-1; D: TRBD1; size: few; length: 14; CDR3: CASSRGQMNTEAFF; DNA: TGTGCCAGCAGTAGGGGACAGATGAACACTGAAGCTTTCTTT
V: TRBV2; J: TRBJ2-1; D: TRBD1; size: NA; length: 15; CDR3: CASFEDRDPGNEQFF; DNA: TGTGCCAGCTTTGAAGACAGGGATCCAGGAAATGAGCAGTTCTTC
V: TRBV18; J: TRBJ2-3; D: NA; size: NA; length: 15; CDR3: CASSPAGGNTDTQYF; DNA: TGTGCCAGCTCACCCGCCGGGGGAAACACAGATACGCAGTATTTT
V: TRBV21-1; J: TRBJ2-7; D: NA; size: NA; length: 12; CDR3: CASSAGYYEQYF; DNA: TGTGCCAGCAGCGCCGGCTACTACGAGCAGTACTTC
V: TRBV12-3/TRBV12-4; J: TRBJ2-5; D: TRBD2; size: few; length: 17; CDR3: CASSLELAGEYQETQYF; DNA: TGTGCCAGCAGTTTAGAGCTAGCGGGAGAGTACCAAGAGACCCAGTACTTC
V: TRBV7-8; J: TRBJ2-1; D: NA; size: few; length: 13; CDR3: CAALLGPNNEQFF; DNA: TGTGCCGCACTTTTGGGACCGAACAATGAGCAGTTCTTC
V: TRBV24-1; J: TRBJ2-1; D: TRBD1; size: NA; length: 15; CDR3: CATSDSGQGINEQFF; DNA: TGTGCCACCAGTGACTCGGGACAGGGGATAAATGAGCAGTTCTTC
V: TRBV29-1; J: TRBJ2-1; D: TRBD2; size: NA; length: 15; CDR3: CSHGTSGGFYNEQFF; DNA: TGCAGCCACGGGACTAGCGGGGGGTTTTACAATGAGCAGTTCTTC